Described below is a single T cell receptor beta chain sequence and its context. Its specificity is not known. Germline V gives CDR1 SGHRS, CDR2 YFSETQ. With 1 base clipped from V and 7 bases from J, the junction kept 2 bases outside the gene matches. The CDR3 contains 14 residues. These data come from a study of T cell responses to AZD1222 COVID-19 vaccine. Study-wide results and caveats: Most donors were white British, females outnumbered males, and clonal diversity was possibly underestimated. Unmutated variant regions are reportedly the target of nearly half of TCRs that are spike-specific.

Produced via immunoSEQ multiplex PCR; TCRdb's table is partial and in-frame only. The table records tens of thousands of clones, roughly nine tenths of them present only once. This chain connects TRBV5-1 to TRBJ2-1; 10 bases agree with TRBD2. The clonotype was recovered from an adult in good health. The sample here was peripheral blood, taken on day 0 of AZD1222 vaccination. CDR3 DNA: TGCGCCAGCAGCTTGCCTAGCGGGAGTAATGAGCAGTTCTTC. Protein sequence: CASSLPSGSNEQFF.